One and the same sample provided the 24 T cell receptor beta chains below, sequenced in a study of blood T cell repertoires in COVID-19. Repertoires were generated with immunoSEQ multiplex PCR, while TCRdb's copy carries only in-frame clones and drops some. Here the sample spans more than 85,000 clones, about 85% being singletons. The sequencing input was peripheral blood. Source of these receptors: a man aged 45 to 65 with active COVID-19.

The genes are TRBV7-2 and TRBJ2-7, with TRBD1 matching 7 bases. CDR1 SGHTA and CDR2 FQGNSA come from the germline V gene. V trimming: 4 bases; J trimming: 2 bases; junction bases outside the gene matches: 8. This CDR3 spans 15 amino acids. The CDR3 protein is CASSSPWDSTYEQYF. The CDR3 DNA sequence: TGTGCCAGCAGCTCCCCGTGGGACAGCACCTACGAGCAGTACTTC. The full variable domain, with the rest looked up from reference TRBV7-2 and TRBJ2-7, is GAGVSQSPSNKVTEKGKDVELRCDPISGHTALYWYRQSLGQGLEFLIYFQGNSAPDKSGLPSDRFSAERTGGSVSTLTIQRTQQEDSAVYLCASSSPWDSTYEQYFGPGTRLTVT.

V is TRBV18 and J is TRBJ2-3; D not certain. Trimming shortened V by 4 bases and J by 1 base, and 6 bases separated the two germline ends. Germline loops: CDR1 KGHSH, CDR2 LQKENI. This CDR3 has 13 amino acids. Written as DNA, the CDR3 is TGTGCCAGCTCACTCTTAGGCACAGATACGCAGTATTTT. This encodes CASSLLGTDTQYF.

The rearrangement links TRBV20-1 to TRBJ2-1, with D hard to call. The germline CDR1 and CDR2 sequences are DFQATT and SNEGSKA (reference sequence). The CDR3 is 11 residues long. Between the trimmed V and J ends, which lost 3 bases and 7 bases, there was a span of 7 bases. CDR3 residues: CSARAVNEQFF. The DNA for the CDR3 is TGCAGTGCTAGGGCTGTAAATGAGCAGTTCTTC.

This clone showed up just once. This chain connects TRBV7-8 to TRBJ1-5; 8 nucleotides align to TRBD1. Germline V gene sequence: CDR1 SGHVS, CDR2 FQNEAQ. The CDR3 has 15 amino acids. V lost 3 bases and J lost 1; bases outside the gene matches: 2. CDR3 in amino acids: CASSLTGDSNQPQHF. The CDR3 DNA sequence: TGTGCCAGCAGCTTGACAGGGGACAGCAATCAGCCCCAGCATTTT. The complete variable domain, with remaining parts taken from reference TRBV7-8 and TRBJ1-5, reads GAGVSQSPRYKVAKRGQDVALRCDPISGHVSLFWYQQALGQGPEFLTYFQNEAQLDKSGLPSDRFFAERPEGSVSTLKIQRTQQEDSAVYLCASSLTGDSNQPQHFGDGTRLSIL.

Here the CDR3 reads CASSIGQGSSNQPQHF. CDR3 in DNA: TGCGCCAGCAGTATCGGGCAGGGAAGTAGCAATCAGCCCCAGCATTTT. This sequence joins TRBV23-1 and TRBJ1-5, with D maybe TRBD1 (5 bases). TRBV23-1 is marked as an open reading frame, function uncertain. V lost 5 bases, J lost 0 bases, and 14 bases lay in between. The length of the CDR3 is 16 residues.

CDR3 sequence reads: CASSLLPNQPQHF. The CDR3 bases are TGCGCCAGCAGCCTCCTCCCTAATCAGCCCCAGCATTTT. The chain combines TRBV5-1 with TRBJ1-5; D gene unclear. The CDR3 has 13 residues. Trimming cost V 4 bases and J 4 bases, with 9 bases left between them. The germline CDR1 and CDR2 sequences are SGHRS and YFSETQ. Supplemented by reference TRBV5-1 and TRBJ1-5, the full variable domain reads KAGVTQTPRYLIKTRGQQVTLSCSPISGHRSVSWYQQTPGQGLQFLFEYFSETQRNKGNFPGRFSGRQFSNSRSEMNVSTLELGDSALYLCASSLLPNQPQHFGDGTRLSIL.

V is TRBV5-1 and J is TRBJ2-7; a weak D match, TRBD2 (6 bases). In germline, CDR1 is SGHRS, CDR2 YFSETQ. The CDR3 length is 13 residues. V dropped 7 bases and J dropped 3 bases, with 14 bases sitting between them. DNA for the CDR3: TGCGCCAGCGGCAAGCGGGCTGGCTACGAGCAGTACTTC. Protein product: CASGKRAGYEQYF.

The rearrangement links TRBV9 to TRBJ1-1; D gene ambiguous. Germline V gene lookup returns CDR1 SGDLS and CDR2 YYNGEE. The CDR3 consists of 15 residues. V was clipped by 7 bases and J by 0 bases, with 16 bases between them. The CDR3 DNA reads TGTGCCAGCGGGGAGGCGGACCTCATGAACACTGAAGCTTTCTTT. Translated: CASGEADLMNTEAFF.

This clone was counted a few times. The V gene is TRBV5-1, the J gene TRBJ1-1, with D perhaps matching TRBD1 (6 bases). This CDR3 is built from 14 residues. V was shortened by 4 bases and J by 4 bases, with 14 bases between the two germline ends. The V gene's germline CDR1 is SGHRS and CDR2 YFSETQ. The CDR3: CASSPSGHATEAFF. For the CDR3, the DNA is TGCGCCAGCAGCCCATCGGGACACGCCACTGAAGCTTTCTTT.

The V gene is TRBV4-2, the J gene TRBJ2-2, with TRBD1 as a possible D gene (5 bases). Looked up from germline, CDR1 is LGHNA and CDR2 is YNFKEQ. Trimming pared 1 base from V and 0 bases from J, leaving 9 bases between. The CDR3 runs to 16 residues. The CDR3 spells CASSQGGTTNTGELFF. In nucleotides, the CDR3 is TGTGCCAGCAGCCAAGGGGGCACTACGAACACCGGGGAGCTGTTTTTT.

The sample holds one count of this clone. This rearrangement joins TRBV20-1 to TRBJ2-3, with a tentative D call TRBD1 (5 bases). The CDR3 covers 11 residues. V lost 6 bases and J 2 bases, leaving 6 bases between the germline ends. Germline-derived CDR1 and CDR2 are DFQATT and SNEGSKA (reference sequence). CDR3 sequence: CSAGPTDTQYF. The CDR3, as DNA: TGCAGTGCGGGGCCCACAGATACGCAGTATTTT.

The J gene is TRBJ2-1, the V gene TRBV27; D gene uncertain. Trimming removed 5 bases at V and 0 bases at J, with 11 bases between. Germline lookup yields CDR1 MNHEY and CDR2 SMNVEV (reference sequence). This CDR3 contains 15 residues. This CDR3 reads CASSPDRSSYNEQFF. The CDR3 region has the DNA TGTGCCAGCAGTCCTGACCGGAGCTCCTACAATGAGCAGTTCTTC.

The chain carries TRBV27 and TRBJ2-2; D uncertain. The CDR3 sequence is 15 residues long. V was trimmed by 7 bases and J by 3 bases, leaving 15 bases between them. Germline V CDR1 and CDR2: MNHEY, SMNVEV (reference sequence). The CDR3 sequence: CASTLRSPYTGELFF. The CDR3 bases are TGTGCCAGCACCCTCCGCAGTCCGTACACCGGGGAGCTGTTTTTT.

This clone was detected only a few times. The chain links TRBV5-1 to TRBJ1-2; D gene uncertain. The germline V gene encodes CDR1 SGHRS and CDR2 YFSETQ. The CDR3 extends over 14 amino acids. Trimming cost V 4 bases and J 8 bases, with 18 bases left between them. The CDR3 nucleotides are TGCGCCAGCAGCCGAGACAAGACCCTCGGAGGCTACACCTTC. It yields the protein CASSRDKTLGGYTF.

Only one count was recorded for this clone. V is TRBV7-9 and J is TRBJ1-2; TRBD1 is a possible D gene (5 bases). V was shortened by 2 bases and J by 3 bases, with 10 bases between the two germline ends. The CDR3 sequence is 14 residues long. Germline lookup yields CDR1 SEHNR and CDR2 FQNEAQ (reference sequence). The CDR3 nucleotides read TGTGCCAGCAGCTTACAGGGTATGGACTATGGCTACACCTTC. Protein: CASSLQGMDYGYTF.

The chain employs TRBV4-3 and TRBJ1-1; D remains ambiguous. The CDR3 spans 15 residues. The V gene's germline CDR1 is LGHNA and CDR2 YSLEER. Trimming stripped 0 bases from V and 0 bases from J, with 8 bases between. The CDR3 DNA reads TGCGCCAGCAGCCAAGACGAGAGGTTGAACACTGAAGCTTTCTTT. This translates into CASSQDERLNTEAFF.

The rearrangement joins TRBV11-2 to TRBJ2-3, with TRBD2 as a possible D gene (6 bases). Germline lookup yields CDR1 SGHAT and CDR2 FQNNGV. V gave up 0 bases and J gave up 1 base, with 11 bases separating them. The CDR3 length is 16 residues. CDR3 bases: TGTGCCAGCAGCTTAGAAGGAGGGTTCGGCACAGATACGCAGTATTTT. Protein product: CASSLEGGFGTDTQYF. Combining the CDR3 with reference TRBV11-2 and TRBJ2-3 gives the whole variable domain EAGVAQSPRYKIIEKRQSVAFWCNPISGHATLYWYQQILGQGPKLLIQFQNNGVVDDSQLPKDRFSAERLKGVDSTLKIQPAKLEDSAVYLCASSLEGGFGTDTQYFGPGTRLTVL.

The rearrangement joins TRBV5-8 to TRBJ1-5; 9 positions agree with TRBD1. The germline V gene encodes CDR1 SGHTS and CDR2 YDEGEE. The CDR3 is made up of 12 amino acids. J gave up 16 bases and V 4 bases, and 9 bases lay outside the gene matches. In nucleotides, the CDR3 is TGTGCCAGCAGCCTGACGGGACAGGGAAACCATTTT. Translation gives CASSLTGQGNHF.

The rearrangement links TRBV4-2 to TRBJ1-3, with 7 bases matching TRBD1. With V trimmed by 4 bases and J by 12 bases, 6 bases remained unmatched. CDR3 length: 12 residues. In germline, CDR1 is LGHNA, CDR2 YNFKEQ. The CDR3 here is CASSRQGGDIYF. The CDR3 region has the DNA TGTGCCAGCAGCCGCCAGGGGGGTGACATATATTTT.

This chain links TRBV3-1 (or the pseudogene TRBV3-2) with TRBJ1-4; D is possibly TRBD1 (5 bases). Germline V CDR1 and CDR2: LGHDT, YNNKEL (reference sequence). The CDR3 extends over 17 amino acids. V shed 0 bases and J shed 7 bases, with 18 bases lying between them. The CDR3 is CASSQDRTRTVGEKLFF. For the CDR3, the DNA is TGTGCCAGCAGCCAAGATCGGACAAGGACGGTGGGTGAAAAACTGTTTTTT.

In its sample, this clone was seen once. The gene calls are TRBV6-1 and TRBJ2-1; possibly TRBD1 for D (6 bases). The CDR3 has 12 residues. V was pared by 6 bases and J by 9 bases, with 12 bases between. CDR1 is MNHNS and CDR2 is SASEGT in the germline V gene. The CDR3 here is CASSRGQLEQFF. In DNA, the CDR3 is TGTGCCAGCAGCCGTGGACAGCTTGAGCAGTTCTTC.

This chain's CDR3 is CASSLDRGDEAFF. The CDR3 bases are TGTGCCAGCAGCTTAGACAGGGGCGATGAAGCTTTCTTT. This chain links TRBV7-2 with TRBJ1-1; the match to TRBD1 covers 7 bases. Germline V lookup: CDR1 SGHTA, CDR2 FQGNSA. This CDR3 contains 13 residues. V lost 1 base to trimming and J lost 7 bases; unmatched junction nucleotides: 3.

The rearrangement joins TRBV2 to TRBJ1-4; 8 nucleotides align to TRBD1. This CDR3 region has 16 residues. V shed 8 bases, J shed 4 bases, and the junction held 12 bases outside the gene matches. CDR1 and CDR2 from the germline V gene are SNHLY and FYNNEI. The CDR3: CASENRGRNGNEKLFF. The CDR3 DNA sequence: TGTGCCAGCGAAAACAGGGGGAGGAATGGTAATGAAAAACTGTTTTTT.

The J gene is TRBJ2-3, the V gene TRBV12-5, with D unclear. In germline, CDR1 is LGHNT, CDR2 FRNRAP. The V and J ends lost 2 bases and 5 bases respectively, with 8 bases between them. This CDR3 spans 13 amino acids. CDR3 loop: CASGLMSGDTQYF. The CDR3 coding sequence is TGTGCTAGTGGTTTGATGTCCGGAGATACGCAGTATTTT. The whole variable domain, remainder taken from reference TRBV12-5 and TRBJ2-3, is DARVTQTPRHKVTEMGQEVTMRCQPILGHNTVFWYRQTMMQGLELLAYFRNRAPLDDSGMPKDRFSAEMPDATLATLKIQPSEPRDSAVYFCASGLMSGDTQYFGPGTRLTVL.